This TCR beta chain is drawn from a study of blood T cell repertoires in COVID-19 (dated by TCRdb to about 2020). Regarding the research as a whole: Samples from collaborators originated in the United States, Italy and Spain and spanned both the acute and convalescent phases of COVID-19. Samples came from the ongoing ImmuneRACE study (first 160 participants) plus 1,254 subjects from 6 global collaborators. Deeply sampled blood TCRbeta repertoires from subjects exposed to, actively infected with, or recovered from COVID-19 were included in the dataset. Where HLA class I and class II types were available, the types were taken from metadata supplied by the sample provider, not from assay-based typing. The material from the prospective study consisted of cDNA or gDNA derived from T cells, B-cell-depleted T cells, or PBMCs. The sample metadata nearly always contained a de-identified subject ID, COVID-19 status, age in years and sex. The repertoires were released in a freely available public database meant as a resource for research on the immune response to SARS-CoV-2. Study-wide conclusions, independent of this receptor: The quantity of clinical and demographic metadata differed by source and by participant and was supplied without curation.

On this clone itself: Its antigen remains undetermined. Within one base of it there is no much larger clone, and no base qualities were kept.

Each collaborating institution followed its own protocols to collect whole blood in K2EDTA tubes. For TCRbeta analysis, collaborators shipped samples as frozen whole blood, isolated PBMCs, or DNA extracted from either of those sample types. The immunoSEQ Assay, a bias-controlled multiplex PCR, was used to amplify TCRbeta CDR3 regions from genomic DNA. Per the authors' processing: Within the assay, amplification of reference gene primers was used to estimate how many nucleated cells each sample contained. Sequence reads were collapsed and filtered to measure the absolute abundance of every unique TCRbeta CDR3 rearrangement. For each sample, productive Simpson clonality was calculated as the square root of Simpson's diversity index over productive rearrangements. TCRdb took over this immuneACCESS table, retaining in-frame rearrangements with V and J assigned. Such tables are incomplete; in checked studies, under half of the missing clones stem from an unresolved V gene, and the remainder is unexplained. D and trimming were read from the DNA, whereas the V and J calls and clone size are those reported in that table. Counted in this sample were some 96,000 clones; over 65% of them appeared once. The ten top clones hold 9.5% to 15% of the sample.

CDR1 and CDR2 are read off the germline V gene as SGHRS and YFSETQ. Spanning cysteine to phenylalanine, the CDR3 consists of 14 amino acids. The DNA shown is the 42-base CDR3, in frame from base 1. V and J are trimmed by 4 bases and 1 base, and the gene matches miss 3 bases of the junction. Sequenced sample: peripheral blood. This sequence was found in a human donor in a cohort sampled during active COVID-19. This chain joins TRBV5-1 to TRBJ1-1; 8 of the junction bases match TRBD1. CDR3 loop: CASSRDRPNTEAFF. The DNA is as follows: TGCGCCAGCAGCAGGGACAGGCCGAACACTGAAGCTTTCTTT.